This entry describes one TCR beta chain. Its specificity is unknown. Generated by immunoSEQ multiplex PCR, the TCRdb table keeps only in-frame clones and is missing some. This sample carries roughly 84,000 clones, around 80% of them seen once, and the ten largest clones take roughly 0.85%. The sort gate was single viable CD3+CD4+CD8-CD45RO+ cells for memory CD4+ T cells. Positive selection with CD4 microbeads enriched total CD4+ T cells. These data are taken from a study of memory CD4+ T cells and cytomegalovirus serostatus. For the study at large: Healthy Belgian adult donors included under ten CMV-positive and approximately 25 CMV-negative people.

V trimming: 2 bases; J trimming: 2 bases; junction bases outside the gene matches: 6. The CDR3 sequence is 16 residues long. The germline CDR1 and CDR2 sequences are LNHDA and SQIVND (reference sequence). Study-level points and caveats: About 40% of the roughly 150 known CMV-associated TCRbeta sequences appeared in CD4+ memory. Median bootstrapped AUC for CMV status was just under 0.97 originally, about 0.9 US-trained.

The sample was memory CD4+ T cells from blood. This chain joins TRBV19 and TRBJ2-3, with 8 bases lining up with TRBD2. This TCR was recovered from an adult in good health and CMV-seronegative. In DNA, the CDR3 is TGTGCCAGTAGTATACGGGGGGGTCGGATCACAGATACGCAGTATTTT. Translation: CASSIRGGRITDTQYF.